One sample yielded the 32 T cell receptor beta chains listed below, sequenced in a study of blood T cell repertoires in COVID-19. The data were produced by immunoSEQ multiplex PCR, yet TCRdb's version contains in-frame clones alone and is incomplete. The sample records around 310,000 clones, 90% being singletons. The material sequenced was peripheral blood. The receptors shown here come from a woman in her thirties or forties with COVID-19, enrolled during active disease.

This chain uses TRBV2 with TRBJ1-2; the D is unclear. Trimming took off 8 bases at V and 8 bases at J, with 18 bases between the two ends. Germline assignment: CDR1 SNHLY and CDR2 FYNNEI. This CDR3 comprises 13 residues. The CDR3 DNA sequence: TGTGCCAGCGGGGAGGAGCATGGGAAGGGCTACACCTTC. This translates into CASGEEHGKGYTF.

The rearrangement uses TRBV9 and TRBJ2-7; 7 bases are shared with TRBD2. The CDR3 runs to 14 residues. CDR1 is SGDLS and CDR2 is YYNGEE in the germline V gene. The ends lost 0 bases at V and 2 bases at J; junction bases unmatched: 2. The CDR3 is CASSVAAGAYEQYF. CDR3 nucleotide sequence: TGTGCCAGCAGCGTAGCCGCGGGGGCCTACGAGCAGTACTTC.

This chain links TRBV6-2 or TRBV6-3 with TRBJ2-7; D perhaps matches TRBD2 (5 bases). Trimming shortened V by 4 bases and J by 0 bases, and 10 bases separated the two germline ends. The CDR3 covers 14 residues. Germline V CDR1 and CDR2: MNHEY, SVGEGT. The DNA of the CDR3 is TGTGCCAGCAGTTGGAGTAGCGCCTCCTACGAGCAGTACTTC. It yields the protein CASSWSSASYEQYF.

This clone was counted only a few times. This chain joins TRBV9 and TRBJ1-6; 7 bases align to TRBD1. The germline CDR1 and CDR2 sequences are SGDLS and YYNGEE. V was clipped by 4 bases and J by 0 bases; unmatched bases: 10. This CDR3 contains 18 residues. CDR3 nucleotides: TGTGCCAGCAGCTCCCTGGGACAGTCAAGCTCCTATAATTCACCCCTCCACTTT. This sequence encodes CASSSLGQSSSYNSPLHF. Full variable domain (missing parts from reference TRBV9 and TRBJ1-6): DSGVTQTPKHLITATGQRVTLRCSPRSGDLSVYWYQQSLDQGLQFLIQYYNGEERAKGNILERFSAQQFPDLHSELNLSSLELGDSALYFCASSSLGQSSSYNSPLHFGNGTRLTVT.

This sequence joins TRBV28 and TRBJ1-2, with 8 bases identical to TRBD1. V lost 5 bases and J lost 8; bases outside the gene matches: 7. Germline V gene lookup returns CDR1 MDHEN and CDR2 SYDVKM. The CDR3 has 13 residues. The CDR3, as DNA: TGTGCCAGCAGTACAACAGGGGGACGGGGCTACACCTTC. This gives the protein CASSTTGGRGYTF.

This clone was seen once. The gene calls are TRBV5-4 and TRBJ1-3, with D possibly matching TRBD1 (5 bases). The germline V gene encodes CDR1 SGHNT and CDR2 YYREEE (reference sequence). The CDR3 totals 15 residues. V gave up 4 bases and J gave up 4 bases, with 15 bases separating them. Here the CDR3 reads CASSDRRGNGNTIYF. CDR3 nucleotide sequence: TGTGCCAGCAGCGATCGAAGGGGAAACGGAAACACCATATATTTT.

This clone was picked up a small number of times. The V and J genes are TRBV5-1 and TRBJ2-3, with 8 bases lining up with TRBD1. V was clipped by 0 bases and J by 3 bases; unmatched bases: 3. This CDR3 comprises 15 residues. Germline V gene data show CDR1 as SGHRS and CDR2 as YFSETQ. The CDR3, as DNA: TGCGCCAGCAGCTTGGGGACAGGGTTTACAGATACGCAGTATTTT. This encodes CASSLGTGFTDTQYF.

This chain uses TRBV4-3 with TRBJ2-1, with D unresolved. V shed 0 bases and J shed 10 bases, with 16 bases lying between them. The CDR3 spans 15 residues. Germline V CDR1 and CDR2: LGHNA, YSLEER. In nucleotides, the CDR3 is TGCGCCAGCAGCCAAGAGCTGGTACCCCCTATGGAGCAGTTCTTC. Residues: CASSQELVPPMEQFF.

The CDR3 protein is CASTVDPSGSSIEQFF. CDR3 bases: TGTGCCAGCACCGTGGACCCTAGCGGGAGTAGTATTGAGCAGTTCTTC. V usage is TRBV11-2 and J usage is TRBJ2-1; 10 bases are a match to TRBD2. Germline CDR1 and CDR2: SGHAT and FQNNGV. The trim removed 7 bases at V and 9 bases at J, leaving 15 bases unmatched. The CDR3 has 16 amino acids.

This rearrangement joins TRBV11-2 to TRBJ2-2, with 12 bases lining up with TRBD2. CDR3 size: 18 residues. The V gene's germline CDR1 is SGHAT and CDR2 FQNNGV. The V gene end was trimmed by 5 bases and the J gene end by 5 bases; junction bases not matched to a gene: 12. The CDR3 spells CASSTSPRLAGVTGELFF. The CDR3 nucleotides read TGTGCCAGCAGCACCTCTCCGAGACTAGCGGGGGTGACCGGGGAGCTGTTTTTT.

V is TRBV5-4 and J is TRBJ2-3; 7 bases are shared with TRBD1. The CDR3 consists of 15 residues. V was clipped by 4 bases and J by 3 bases; unmatched bases: 8. Germline CDR1 and CDR2: SGHNT and YYREEE (reference sequence). The CDR3 spells CASSDIQGRTDTQYF. The CDR3 DNA sequence: TGTGCCAGCAGCGACATACAGGGGAGAACAGATACGCAGTATTTT.

The chain is built from TRBV30 and TRBJ1-3; 7 bases are shared with TRBD1. The germline V gene has CDR1 GTSNPN and CDR2 SVGIG (reference sequence). The V and J ends lost 8 bases and 0 bases, in that order; junction bases with no gene match: 4. The CDR3 consists of 13 residues. CDR3 nucleotide sequence: TGTGCCCAACAGGGGAACTCTGGAAACACCATATATTTT. Translated, it gives CAQQGNSGNTIYF.

This sequence joins TRBV27 and TRBJ2-1; a weak D match, TRBD1 (6 bases). Germline values: CDR1 MNHEY, CDR2 SMNVEV (reference sequence). CDR3 length equals 16 residues. Trimming took 5 bases from V and 0 from J, leaving 14 bases between them. CDR3 coding DNA: TGTGCCAGCAGTCCCGGTACAGGGAGCTCCTACAATGAGCAGTTCTTC. Residues: CASSPGTGSSYNEQFF.

The genes are TRBV19 and TRBJ1-5; 9 nucleotides agree with TRBD1. This CDR3 has 14 residues. Losses at the gene ends were 8 bases for V and 6 bases for J; bases not matched to a gene: 8. Germline lookup yields CDR1 LNHDA and CDR2 SQIVND (reference sequence). CDR3 region: CASQTGGRTQPQHF. The CDR3 bases are TGTGCCAGTCAAACAGGGGGCCGAACTCAGCCCCAGCATTTT.

The chain is built from TRBV27 and TRBJ2-7; 7 nucleotides align to TRBD1. Germline values: CDR1 MNHEY, CDR2 SMNVEV (reference sequence). The CDR3 sequence is 17 residues long. Trimming cost V 2 bases and J 0 bases; bases outside gene matches: 10. CDR3 sequence: CASSLLGVGQHSYEQYF. The DNA of the CDR3 is TGTGCCAGCAGTTTACTGGGGGTGGGACAGCACTCCTACGAGCAGTACTTC.

This clone has only a few counts. In DNA form, the CDR3 reads TGTGCCAGCAGTTTAACAGCCCCCTATAGCAATCAGCCCCAGCATTTT. This encodes CASSLTAPYSNQPQHF. The chain uses TRBV27 and TRBJ1-5; no reliable D call. Germline loops: CDR1 MNHEY, CDR2 SMNVEV (reference sequence). This CDR3 contains 16 residues. The ends were cut back, 2 bases at V and 0 bases at J, with 11 bases in the middle.

The V call is TRBV19, the J call TRBJ1-1; 9 nucleotides agree with TRBD1. Germline CDR1 is LNHDA and CDR2 is SQIVND (reference sequence). After removal of 6 bases from V and 5 bases from J, the junction contained 7 bases not matched to a gene. This CDR3 region has 14 residues. CDR3 protein: CASSRDREFTEAFF. CDR3 in DNA: TGTGCCAGTAGCCGGGACAGGGAATTTACTGAAGCTTTCTTT.

The rearrangement joins TRBV19 to TRBJ2-7, with TRBD1 matching 7 bases. V gave up 7 bases and J gave up 0 bases; unmatched junction bases: 24. This CDR3 spans 20 amino acids. CDR1 and CDR2 (germline): LNHDA, SQIVND (reference sequence). CDR3 loop: CASIKLRDRESRSSSYEQYF. Here the CDR3 DNA reads TGTGCCAGTATTAAACTTAGGGACAGAGAATCGAGATCGAGCTCCTACGAGCAGTACTTC. Combining the CDR3 with reference TRBV19 and TRBJ2-7 gives the whole variable domain DGGITQSPKYLFRKEGQNVTLSCEQNLNHDAMYWYRQDPGQGLRLIYYSQIVNDFQKGDIAEGYSVSREKKESFPLTVTSAQKNPTAFYLCASIKLRDRESRSSSYEQYFGPGTRLTVT.

The chain is built from TRBV28 and TRBJ1-3, with 9 bases matching TRBD1. V shed 5 bases, J shed 7 bases, and the junction held 9 bases outside the gene matches. In germline, CDR1 is MDHEN, CDR2 SYDVKM. This CDR3 contains 15 residues. CDR3 DNA sequence: TGTGCCAGCAGTCCATGGGACAGGGCGAAGAACACCATATATTTT. Protein sequence: CASSPWDRAKNTIYF.

The V and J genes are TRBV18 and TRBJ2-1; D is ambiguous. The germline gives CDR1 KGHSH, CDR2 LQKENI. This CDR3 has 13 residues. V was shortened by 3 bases and J by 8 bases, with 11 bases between the two germline ends. CDR3 bases: TGTGCCAGCTCACCGACCGCAGGCGATGAGCAGTTCTTC. Protein product: CASSPTAGDEQFF.

As concerns this clone: Other DNA sequences from this sample encode an identical CDR3 as well. The chain links TRBV19 to TRBJ2-1, with D possibly being TRBD2 (5 bases). Trimming took off 2 bases at V and 0 bases at J, with 8 bases between the two ends. Germline values: CDR1 LNHDA, CDR2 SQIVND (reference sequence). The CDR3 is made up of 15 amino acids. CDR3 amino acids: CASSIRDSSYNEQFF. The CDR3 DNA reads as TGTGCCAGTAGTATACGGGATAGCTCCTACAATGAGCAGTTCTTC.

The rearrangement links TRBV2 to TRBJ2-2, with TRBD1 matching over 9 bases. V lost 6 bases and J lost 4; bases outside the gene matches: 6. The CDR3 consists of 15 residues. Germline V lookup: CDR1 SNHLY, CDR2 FYNNEI. CDR3 bases: TGTGCCAGCAGGGCGGGACAGGGATTCACCGGGGAGCTGTTTTTT. This encodes CASRAGQGFTGELFF. The full variable domain, in which reference TRBV2 and TRBJ2-2 provide the parts outside the CDR3, is EPEVTQTPSHQVTQMGQEVILRCVPISNHLYFYWYRQILGQKVEFLVSFYNNEISEKSEIFDDQFSVERPDGSNFTLKIRSTKLEDSAMYFCASRAGQGFTGELFFGEGSRLTVL.

The gene calls are TRBV14 and TRBJ1-6; 7 nucleotides agree with TRBD1. V lost 5 bases, J lost 18 bases, and 13 bases stayed unmatched. This CDR3 contains 13 residues. Germline V gives CDR1 SGHDN, CDR2 FVKESK. CDR3 protein: CASSAQGGQPSHF. The CDR3 DNA follows: TGTGCCAGCAGCGCCCAAGGGGGCCAACCATCCCACTTT.

The chain has TRBV15 and TRBJ2-3; a weak D match, TRBD1 (7 bases). The CDR3 contains 20 residues. Germline V CDR1 and CDR2: LNHNV, YYDKDF (reference sequence). The V end lost 1 base, the J end lost 3 bases, and 26 bases lay between the germline ends. The CDR3 spells CATSRAWSVVAGGRTDTQYF. CDR3 nucleotides: TGTGCCACCAGCAGAGCCTGGAGTGTCGTGGCAGGGGGGAGGACAGATACGCAGTATTTT.

Only a few counts were recorded for this clone. J is TRBJ1-2 and V is TRBV19; no firm D call. The V end was cut by 3 bases, the J end by 4 bases, with 15 bases between. The germline V gene encodes CDR1 LNHDA and CDR2 SQIVND (reference sequence). This CDR3 has 15 amino acids. The CDR3 DNA reads as TGTGCCAGTAGTATCGAAAGTCAGTCATTCTATGGCTACACCTTC. It translates to CASSIESQSFYGYTF.

The V and J genes are TRBV9 and TRBJ1-2; 8 bases align to TRBD1. V trimming: 3 bases; J trimming: 3 bases; junction bases outside the gene matches: 4. CDR1 SGDLS and CDR2 YYNGEE come from the germline V gene. The CDR3 contains 14 residues. The CDR3 loop reads CASSDSGQDYGYTF. CDR3 DNA: TGTGCCAGCAGCGACTCGGGACAGGACTATGGCTACACCTTC.

This chain joins TRBV27 and TRBJ2-1; 7 nucleotides align to TRBD1. Germline lookup yields CDR1 MNHEY and CDR2 SMNVEV (reference sequence). This CDR3 comprises 15 residues. The trim removed 3 bases at V and 3 bases at J, leaving 5 bases unmatched. CDR3 amino acids: CASSFIQGSYNEQFF. For the CDR3, the DNA is TGTGCCAGCAGTTTTATACAGGGGAGCTACAATGAGCAGTTCTTC.

The chain carries TRBV6-6 and TRBJ1-4; 8 bases match TRBD1. The CDR3 spans 16 residues. Germline loops: CDR1 MNHNY, CDR2 SVGAGI (reference sequence). V dropped 6 bases and J dropped 8; count of bases not matched to a gene: 14. CDR3 in amino acids: CASRRSQGARYEKLFF. Here the CDR3 DNA reads TGTGCCAGCAGGCGATCCCAGGGGGCGCGGTACGAAAAACTGTTTTTT.

This clone was observed once. The V gene is TRBV6-5, the J gene TRBJ2-5; TRBD1 agrees at 9 bases. Germline assignment: CDR1 MNHEY and CDR2 SVGAGI. CDR3 length: 14 amino acids. V dropped 4 bases and J dropped 7; count of bases not matched to a gene: 7. The CDR3 region is CASSSLDRGGTQYF. DNA for the CDR3: TGTGCCAGCAGTTCCCTGGACAGGGGCGGGACCCAGTACTTC.

The chain recombines TRBV6-1 with TRBJ1-5, with 10 bases lining up with TRBD1. J gave up 4 bases and V 2 bases, and 8 bases lay outside the gene matches. Germline CDR1 is MNHNS and CDR2 is SASEGT. CDR3 length: 17 amino acids. The CDR3 here is CASSERQGALENQPQHF. CDR3 coding DNA: TGTGCCAGCAGTGAAAGACAGGGGGCGCTGGAGAATCAGCCCCAGCATTTT.

This clone is a singleton in its sample. The J gene is TRBJ2-7, the V gene TRBV27, with D possibly being TRBD1 (6 bases). The CDR3 covers 15 residues. Germline V gene sequence: CDR1 MNHEY, CDR2 SMNVEV (reference sequence). Trimming took 0 bases from V and 2 from J, leaving 11 bases between them. The CDR3 is CASSLSGGNTYEQYF. CDR3 nucleotides: TGTGCCAGCAGTTTATCAGGGGGTAACACCTACGAGCAGTACTTC.

The CDR3 DNA sequence: TGCGCCAGCAGCTTGGCTGTCTTCCCCGAGACCCAGTACTTC. Translated, it gives CASSLAVFPETQYF. The rearrangement uses TRBV5-1 and TRBJ2-5; D unclear. Trimming shortened V by 0 bases and J by 5 bases, and 11 bases separated the two germline ends. The CDR3 spans 14 residues. Germline CDR1 SGHRS, CDR2 YFSETQ.